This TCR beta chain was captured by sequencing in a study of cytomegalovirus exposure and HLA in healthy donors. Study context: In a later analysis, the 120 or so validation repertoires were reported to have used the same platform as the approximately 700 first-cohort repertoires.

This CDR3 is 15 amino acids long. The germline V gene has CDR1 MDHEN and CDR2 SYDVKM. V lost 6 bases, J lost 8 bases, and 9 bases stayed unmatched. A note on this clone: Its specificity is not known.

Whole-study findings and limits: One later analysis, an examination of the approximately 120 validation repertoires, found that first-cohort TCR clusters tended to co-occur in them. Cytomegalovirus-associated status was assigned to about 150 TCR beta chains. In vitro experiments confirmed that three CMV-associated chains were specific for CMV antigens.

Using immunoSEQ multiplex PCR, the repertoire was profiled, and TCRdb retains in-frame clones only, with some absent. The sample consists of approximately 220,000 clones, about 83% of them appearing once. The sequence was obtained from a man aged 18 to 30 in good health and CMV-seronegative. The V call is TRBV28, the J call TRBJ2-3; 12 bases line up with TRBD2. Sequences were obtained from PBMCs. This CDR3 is CASSRLAGAEATQYF. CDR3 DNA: TGTGCCAGCAGCAGACTAGCGGGAGCTGAAGCTACGCAGTATTTT.